These 25 T cell receptor beta chains share one sample of origin, sequenced in a study of blood T cell repertoires in COVID-19. Only in-frame clones appear in the TCRdb table, and some are missing; sequencing was by immunoSEQ multiplex PCR. The data contain under 250,000 clones, over 75% of them seen just once; the ten biggest clones take up around 17%. Sequencing was done on a sample of peripheral blood. The receptors originated from a man aged 45 to 65 with COVID-19, enrolled during active disease.

The CDR3 region is CASSIGQSPLHF. CDR3 nucleotides: TGTGCCAGTAGTATTGGACAATCACCCCTCCACTTT. The chain couples TRBV19 to TRBJ1-6; D may be TRBD1 (5 bases). This CDR3 is 12 amino acids long. Trimming shortened V by 3 bases and J by 10 bases, and 7 bases separated the two germline ends. CDR1 and CDR2 from the germline V gene are LNHDA and SQIVND (reference sequence).

This chain connects TRBV19 to TRBJ1-2, with a tentative D call TRBD1 (6 bases). Trimming removed 2 bases from V and 0 bases from J, with 19 bases in between. Germline values: CDR1 LNHDA, CDR2 SQIVND (reference sequence). The CDR3 length is 18 residues. CDR3 residues: CASSINSQGRPSNYGYTF. The DNA for the CDR3 is TGTGCCAGTAGTATAAACAGTCAGGGGAGACCTTCTAACTATGGCTACACCTTC.

The gene calls are TRBV3-1 (or the pseudogene TRBV3-2) and TRBJ1-3; no clear D. This CDR3 comprises 17 residues. V lost 4 bases and J lost 3, with 19 bases in between. The germline gives CDR1 LGHDT, CDR2 YNNKEL (reference sequence). DNA for the CDR3: TGTGCCAGCAGCCCCCCCCTTGGCATCCACTATGGAAACACCATATATTTT. Its protein product is CASSPPLGIHYGNTIYF.

The chain carries TRBV25-1 and TRBJ2-5; D is perhaps TRBD1 (5 bases). Germline lookup yields CDR1 MGHDK and CDR2 SYGVNS. CDR3 length: 12 residues. V lost 6 bases to trimming and J lost 5 bases, with 10 bases between them. This CDR3 is CASSRVGETQYF. In nucleotides, the CDR3 is TGTGCCAGCAGCAGGGTAGGGGAGACCCAGTACTTC.

V and J are TRBV7-8 and TRBJ1-1; 10 bases map to TRBD1. This CDR3 contains 16 residues. Trimming at V came to 1 base and at J to 3 bases, leaving 5 bases not matched to a gene. Germline V CDR1 and CDR2: SGHVS, FQNEAQ. Here the CDR3 reads CASSLGDRGGDTEAFF. The DNA of the CDR3 is TGTGCCAGCAGCTTAGGGGACAGGGGCGGGGACACTGAAGCTTTCTTT.

J is TRBJ1-2 and V is TRBV28, with D possibly TRBD1 on 6 matching bases. The CDR3 is 15 amino acids. Germline V gene sequence: CDR1 MDHEN, CDR2 SYDVKM. V dropped 5 bases and J dropped 4 bases, with 17 bases sitting between them. The CDR3 loop is CASSPSTGLTYGYTF. DNA for the CDR3: TGTGCCAGCAGTCCCTCTACAGGGTTAACCTATGGCTACACCTTC.

The chain uses TRBV6-5 and TRBJ2-3; TRBD2 is a possible D gene (5 bases). The germline V gene has CDR1 MNHEY and CDR2 SVGAGI. The CDR3 is made up of 13 amino acids. Trimming shortened V by 7 bases and J by 0 bases, and 8 bases separated the two germline ends. The CDR3 is CASTRGSTDTQYF. CDR3 nucleotide sequence: TGTGCCAGCACCCGGGGAAGCACAGATACGCAGTATTTT.

The V gene is TRBV2, the J gene TRBJ2-7; D gene unclear. V lost 6 bases, J lost 3 bases, and 6 bases lay in between. This CDR3 has 11 amino acids. The germline gives CDR1 SNHLY, CDR2 FYNNEI. The CDR3 sequence is CASSKSYEQYF. DNA of the CDR3: TGTGCCAGCAGCAAGAGCTACGAGCAGTACTTC.

The rearrangement joins TRBV29-1 to TRBJ2-1; 15 bases match TRBD2. The J segment lost 9 bases and the V segment lost 5 bases, leaving 11 bases of the junction unmatched. CDR1 and CDR2 from the germline V gene are SQVTM and ANQGSEA. The CDR3 is made up of 16 amino acids. The CDR3 loop is CSVTEASGLAGGEQFF. The CDR3 nucleotides are TGCAGCGTTACCGAAGCCTCGGGACTAGCGGGAGGTGAGCAGTTCTTC.

The rearrangement joins TRBV27 to TRBJ2-7, with TRBD2 as a possible D gene (6 bases). This CDR3 is 14 amino acids long. Germline CDR1 reads MNHEY; CDR2 reads SMNVEV (reference sequence). Trimming stripped 7 bases from V and 3 bases from J, with 16 bases between. This CDR3 is CASKLRGGGYEQYF. The CDR3 coding sequence is TGTGCCAGCAAGCTCCGGGGAGGAGGCTACGAGCAGTACTTC.

The V and J genes are TRBV12-3 or TRBV12-4 and TRBJ2-3, with D uncertain. V lost 3 bases and J 4 bases, leaving 5 bases between the germline ends. This CDR3 has 12 residues. CDR3 sequence (DNA): TGTGCCAGCAGTTTCCATTCAGATACGCAGTATTTT. The encoded protein is CASSFHSDTQYF.

The chain is built from TRBV7-9 and TRBJ1-4, with TRBD1 matching over 8 bases. From germline, CDR1 is SEHNR and CDR2 FQNEAQ (reference sequence). V trimming: 4 bases; J trimming: 4 bases; junction bases outside the gene matches: 2. The CDR3 is made up of 14 amino acids. The CDR3 sequence is CASSWDRSNEKLFF. In DNA form, the CDR3 reads TGTGCCAGCAGCTGGGACAGGAGTAATGAAAAACTGTTTTTT. The complete variable domain, with remaining parts taken from reference TRBV7-9 and TRBJ1-4, reads DTGVSQNPRHKITKRGQNVTFRCDPISEHNRLYWYRQTLGQGPEFLTYFQNEAQLEKSRLLSDRFSAERPKGSFSTLEIQRTEQGDSAMYLCASSWDRSNEKLFFGSGTQLSVL.

CDR3 sequence reads: CASSAASRDEQFF. In DNA form, the CDR3 reads TGTGCCAGCAGCGCCGCCTCGAGAGATGAGCAGTTCTTC. This rearrangement joins TRBV9 to TRBJ2-1, with D hard to call. Germline CDR1 is SGDLS and CDR2 is YYNGEE. V was cut by 3 bases and J by 8 bases, with 12 bases left in between. The CDR3 sequence is 13 residues long. Using reference TRBV9 and TRBJ2-1 for the parts outside the CDR3, the full variable domain is DSGVTQTPKHLITATGQRVTLRCSPRSGDLSVYWYQQSLDQGLQFLIQYYNGEERAKGNILERFSAQQFPDLHSELNLSSLELGDSALYFCASSAASRDEQFFGPGTRLTVL.

V gene TRBV11-1 combines with J gene TRBJ2-1; D gene unclear. CDR3 length: 12 residues. V was clipped by 5 bases and J by 7 bases, with 9 bases between them. Per the germline V gene, CDR1 is SGHAT and CDR2 is FQDESV (reference sequence). CDR3: CASSLTFNEQFF. The CDR3 DNA reads as TGTGCCAGCAGCCTTACATTTAATGAGCAGTTCTTC.

In this sample, this clone turned up once. V is TRBV7-8 and J is TRBJ2-7, with D unresolved. V was cut by 3 bases and J by 2 bases, with 8 bases left in between. The V gene's germline CDR1 is SGHVS and CDR2 FQNEAQ. This CDR3 spans 13 amino acids. The CDR3 nucleotides are TGTGCCAGCAGCTTCCCAGGCGCCTACGAGCAGTACTTC. This gives the protein CASSFPGAYEQYF.

The chain carries TRBV18 and TRBJ1-1; D gene unclear. CDR1 KGHSH and CDR2 LQKENI come from the germline V gene. V gave up 1 base and J gave up 2 bases, with 14 bases separating them. The CDR3 has 16 residues. CDR3 sequence: CASSPQREGSNTEAFF. The CDR3, as DNA: TGTGCCAGCTCACCACAGAGGGAGGGTTCTAACACTGAAGCTTTCTTT.

This clone was observed a few times. The CDR3, as DNA: TGCGCCAGCTCACGCGGGAGTGGATACGAGCAGTACTTC. Amino acids: CASSRGSGYEQYF. The chain carries TRBV10-1 and TRBJ2-7, with TRBD2 identical over 7 bases. With 8 bases clipped from V and 4 bases from J, the junction kept 8 bases outside the gene matches. The CDR3 is made up of 13 amino acids. Germline values: CDR1 WNHNN, CDR2 SYGVQD (reference sequence).

The rearrangement uses TRBV19 and TRBJ1-2; 7 nucleotides align to TRBD1. This CDR3 is built from 15 residues. Germline V gene data show CDR1 as LNHDA and CDR2 as SQIVND (reference sequence). The trim removed 11 bases at V and 1 base at J, leaving 13 bases unmatched. The DNA of the CDR3 is TGTGCCTCTCACGGAGACAGGGAAGGTAACTATGGCTACACCTTC. Amino acid sequence: CASHGDREGNYGYTF. Filled out from reference TRBV19 and TRBJ1-2, the complete variable domain reads DGGITQSPKYLFRKEGQNVTLSCEQNLNHDAMYWYRQDPGQGLRLIYYSQIVNDFQKGDIAEGYSVSREKKESFPLTVTSAQKNPTAFYLCASHGDREGNYGYTFGSGTRLTVV.

This chain uses TRBV5-1 with TRBJ1-1, with D hard to call. This CDR3 is built from 14 residues. CDR1 SGHRS and CDR2 YFSETQ come from the germline V gene. V lost 0 bases and J 1 base, leaving 7 bases between the germline ends. CDR3: CASSLDAGNTEAFF. The DNA for the CDR3 is TGCGCCAGCAGCTTGGATGCAGGGAACACTGAAGCTTTCTTT.

The chain has TRBV6-1 and TRBJ1-2; 8 nucleotides line up with TRBD1. Germline trimming cut 3 bases from V and 12 bases from J; bases unmatched to any gene: 12. Germline CDR1 and CDR2: MNHNS and SASEGT. This CDR3 contains 14 residues. The CDR3 spells CASSESGTGWSDTF. The CDR3 DNA sequence: TGTGCCAGCAGTGAGTCTGGGACAGGCTGGTCAGACACCTTC.

The sample holds a few counts of this clone. The rearrangement uses TRBV25-1 and TRBJ1-6, with a weak D call TRBD1 (5 bases). The CDR3 is made up of 14 amino acids. Trimming left V 3 bases short and J 7 bases short, with 10 bases between. The germline CDR1 and CDR2 sequences are MGHDK and SYGVNS. The CDR3 DNA sequence: TGTGCCAGCAGTGATTCAGGGTGGAATTCACCCCTCCACTTT. This codes for CASSDSGWNSPLHF. Looking up the rest from reference TRBV25-1 and TRBJ1-6 gives the full variable domain: EADIYQTPRYLVIGTGKKITLECSQTMGHDKMYWYQQDPGMELHLIHYSYGVNSTEKGDLSSESTVSRIRTEHFPLTLESARPSHTSQYLCASSDSGWNSPLHFGNGTRLTVT.

The chain is built from TRBV11-1 and TRBJ1-1; 9 bases line up with TRBD1. V dropped 4 bases and J dropped 5; count of bases not matched to a gene: 8. The length of the CDR3 is 15 residues. The germline CDR1 and CDR2 sequences are SGHAT and FQDESV (reference sequence). The CDR3 sequence is CASSSWDREGTEAFF. Here the CDR3 DNA reads TGTGCCAGCAGCTCTTGGGACAGGGAGGGGACTGAAGCTTTCTTT.

The chain employs TRBV19 and TRBJ2-1; 11 bases align to TRBD2. V shed 7 bases and J 1 base; nucleotides not matched to a gene: 9. Per the germline V gene, CDR1 is LNHDA and CDR2 is SQIVND (reference sequence). The CDR3 contains 17 residues. CDR3 sequence (DNA): TGTGCCAGTACGCTAGCGGGGGGACCCACATCCTACAATGAGCAGTTCTTC. Protein sequence: CASTLAGGPTSYNEQFF.

The chain joins TRBV3-1 (or the pseudogene TRBV3-2) to TRBJ1-1, with D possibly TRBD1 on 5 matching bases. The CDR3 has 14 amino acids. Germline assignment: CDR1 LGHDT and CDR2 YNNKEL (reference sequence). V was pared by 1 base and J by 5 bases, with 11 bases between. CDR3 loop: CASSQGGRGTEAFF. The CDR3 DNA is TGTGCCAGCAGCCAAGGCGGAAGGGGAACTGAAGCTTTCTTT.

V and J are TRBV24-1 and TRBJ2-1, with unresolved D. The V gene lost 5 bases and the J gene lost 0 bases, with 7 bases spanning the gap. The germline V gene has CDR1 KGHDR and CDR2 SFDVKD. The CDR3 runs to 14 residues. The CDR3, as DNA: TGTGCCACCAGTGTAGAGGACTCCTACAATGAGCAGTTCTTC. This translates into CATSVEDSYNEQFF.